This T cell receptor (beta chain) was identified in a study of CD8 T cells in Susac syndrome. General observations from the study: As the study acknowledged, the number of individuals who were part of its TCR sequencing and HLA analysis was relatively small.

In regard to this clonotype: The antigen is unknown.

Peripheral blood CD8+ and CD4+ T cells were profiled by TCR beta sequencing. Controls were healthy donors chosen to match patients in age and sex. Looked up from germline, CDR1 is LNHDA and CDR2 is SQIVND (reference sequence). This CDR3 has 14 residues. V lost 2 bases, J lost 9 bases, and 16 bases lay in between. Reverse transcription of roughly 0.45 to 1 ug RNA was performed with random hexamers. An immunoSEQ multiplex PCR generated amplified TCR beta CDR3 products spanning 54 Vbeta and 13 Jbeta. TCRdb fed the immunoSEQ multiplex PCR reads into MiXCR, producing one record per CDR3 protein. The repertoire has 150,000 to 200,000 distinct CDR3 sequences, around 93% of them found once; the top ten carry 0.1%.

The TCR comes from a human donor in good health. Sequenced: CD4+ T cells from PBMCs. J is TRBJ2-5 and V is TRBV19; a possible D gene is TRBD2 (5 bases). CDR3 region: CASSITALPGAQYF. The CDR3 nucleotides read TGTGCCAGTAGTATAACTGCGCTCCCCGGGGCCCAGTACTTC.